Detailed here is one T cell receptor beta chain. What it recognizes is unknown. Coverage ceases 3 residues before the CDR3 finishes, and the germline J gene fills in the end. The data were obtained in a study of T cell clonality in common variable immunodeficiency. Sequencing was performed with immunoSEQ multiplex PCR; in TCRdb, only in-frame clones are kept and a portion is missing. This sample includes approximately 30,000 clones with no singletons; its ten biggest clones take up approximately 4%. With V trimmed by 4 bases and J by 5 bases, 3 bases remained unmatched. The CDR3 loop spans 14 amino acids. CDR1 and CDR2 (germline): KGHSH, LQKENI. Study-level findings and limits: Common variable immunodeficiency TCR beta sequences reportedly had fewer deletions and N-nucleotide insertions.

The CVID group had roughly 15 females and approximately 30 males, mean age 40. The sequence was obtained from a human donor with common variable immunodeficiency. Sequencing was done on a sample of peripheral blood mononuclear cells. The chain is built from TRBV18 and TRBJ1-4, with 8 bases fitting TRBD1. Here the CDR3 reads CASSLQGENEKLFF. Incomplete CDR3 DNA: TGTGCCAGCTCACTACAGGGGGAGAATGAAAAA.